This T cell receptor beta chain originates from a study of early T cells in non-severe SARS-CoV-2 infection (dated by TCRdb to the early 2020s). For the study in its entirety: Bulk RNA from unsorted whole blood was used for TCR sequencing, so alpha and beta chains could not be paired. Study-level results and caveats: Matching against VDJdb was skewed toward anti-spike CD8 responses, likely underestimated virus-specific expansions, and missed private and CD4 specificities.

The library was obtained by 5' RACE. The run used a NextSeq 500. Unique molecular identifiers were attached to individual cDNA molecules in the TCR library protocol so that sequencing error and PCR bias could be corrected. Both TCR alpha and beta chains were sequenced, and tight co-correlation was observed between alpha and beta sequence abundances in each sample. For the original study's pipeline: Decombinator V4 was used to annotate the V gene, J gene and CDR3 of the TCR sequences. Expanded TCRs were defined as changing significantly between any two time points under a Poisson model with p below 0.0001. TCR abundances were normalised to the total number of TCRs sequenced in each sample and reported as counts per million. VDJdb, accessed 1 November 2021, was searched for CMV, EBV and SARS-CoV-2 annotated TCRs, excluding TCRs annotated for multiple antigens. The raw public data were reprocessed by TCRdb itself: fastp quality trimming at Q25, MiXCR clonotype calling, in-frame beta chains only. Rows with one shared CDR3 protein collapse into an entry with the most common genes and DNA. In this record, the V and J calls reflect TCRdb's handling and not the investigators' own analysis. This sample has approximately 35,000 distinct CDR3 sequences in its table, and approximately 5% of those were observed once. The biggest ten clones account for 10% to 15% of the sample.

This clonotype appeared many times. No antigen is known for it. The record has no base qualities; no much larger clone is one base away. The study was a case-control design nested within a healthcare worker cohort in London, UK, with weekly nasopharyngeal swab PCR tests and blood sampling. Healthcare workers were recruited during the week of the UK lockdown, between 23 and 31 March 2020, and followed weekly for up to 16 weeks. Material: whole blood. The TCR comes from an adult who was a healthcare worker with PCR-confirmed SARS-CoV-2 infection or an uninfected control (not recorded which).

The CDR3 is CSVWAGGVAGELFF. The nucleotide sequence is given as TGCAGCGTTTGGGCAGGGGGCGTCGCCGGGGAGCTGTTTTTT. The chain is encoded by TRBV29-1 joined to TRBJ2-2; TRBD1 fits 8 bases in the junction. From a lookup of the germline V gene, CDR1 and CDR2 are SQVTM and ANQGSEA. Trimmed from V: 5 bases; trimmed from J: 6 bases; junction bases lacking a gene match: 8. Measured from the cysteine to the phenylalanine, the CDR3 is 14 residues long. Only the CDR3 region is kept as DNA, spanning 42 bases read in frame from base 1.